These T cell receptor beta chains were read from a single sample in a study of OX40 agonist ivuxolimab in advanced cancers. Using immunoSEQ multiplex PCR, the repertoire was profiled, and TCRdb retains in-frame clones only, with some absent. In the table there are approximately 76,000 clones, roughly nine tenths of which are singletons. The sequenced sample was CD4+ or CD8+ T cells sorted from blood, obtained in a trial of the OX40 agonist ivuxolimab. The receptor set was obtained from an adult with an advanced solid tumor such as melanoma, head and neck, liver or kidney cancer. Both conserved end residues are part of each CDR3. Fields, in order: J gene, D gene, clone size, V gene, CDR3 DNA, CDR3 protein. D genes are given only for firm matches. Only part of the rows carry a size: once, few, many, or a class if the clone is expanded.

j_gene: TRBJ1-5; d_gene: -; abundance: few; v_gene: TRBV2; CDR3nt: TGTGCCAGCAGTGGATGGGAGTCAAATCAGCCCCAGCATTTT; CDR3aa: CASSGWESNQPQHF
j_gene: TRBJ1-5; d_gene: -; abundance: -; v_gene: TRBV4-2; CDR3nt: TGTGCCAGCAGCCAAGATGTGTATAGCAATCAGCCCCAGCATTTT; CDR3aa: CASSQDVYSNQPQHF
j_gene: TRBJ1-1; d_gene: -; abundance: few; v_gene: TRBV7-8; CDR3nt: TGTGCCAGCAGCTTAGCCCGATCCTTGGCTTTCTTT; CDR3aa: CASSLARSLAFF
j_gene: TRBJ2-7; d_gene: -; abundance: -; v_gene: TRBV7-3; CDR3nt: TGTGCCAGCAGCCTCGGACACTTCTACGAGCAGTACTTC; CDR3aa: CASSLGHFYEQYF
j_gene: TRBJ1-1; d_gene: -; abundance: few; v_gene: TRBV5-6; CDR3nt: TGTGCCAGCAGCCTGTCGCACACGGGGGTATACCCTGAAGCTTTCTTT; CDR3aa: CASSLSHTGVYPEAFF
j_gene: TRBJ2-3; d_gene: TRBD2; abundance: -; v_gene: TRBV19; CDR3nt: TGTGCCAGTAGTATGACTAGCCCTTTGACAGATACGCAGTATTTT; CDR3aa: CASSMTSPLTDTQYF
j_gene: TRBJ2-7; d_gene: TRBD2; abundance: -; v_gene: TRBV9; CDR3nt: TGTGCCAGCAGCGTAGGGGAGGGACTAGCGGGAGTCATCGAGCAGTACTTC; CDR3aa: CASSVGEGLAGVIEQYF
j_gene: TRBJ2-6; d_gene: -; abundance: -; v_gene: TRBV9; CDR3nt: -; CDR3aa: CASSDRDRGLRAGANVLTF
j_gene: TRBJ2-7; d_gene: -; abundance: -; v_gene: TRBV25-1; CDR3nt: TGTGCCAGCAGTCCCCACTACGAGCAGTACTTC; CDR3aa: CASSPHYEQYF
j_gene: TRBJ2-6; d_gene: -; abundance: few; v_gene: TRBV6-6; CDR3nt: TGTGCCACCTCGGGACATCTCTCTGGGGCCAACGTCCTGACTTTC; CDR3aa: CATSGHLSGANVLTF
j_gene: TRBJ2-2; d_gene: -; abundance: -; v_gene: TRBV10-3; CDR3nt: TGTGCCATCAGGACGGCGAACACCGGGGAGCTGTTTTTT; CDR3aa: CAIRTANTGELFF
j_gene: TRBJ2-7; d_gene: -; abundance: -; v_gene: TRBV18; CDR3nt: TGTGCCAGCGGGCGGGACAGCGGACCCTACGAGCAGTACTTC; CDR3aa: CASGRDSGPYEQYF
j_gene: TRBJ2-1; d_gene: TRBD1; abundance: -; v_gene: TRBV5-4; CDR3nt: TGTGCCAGCAGCTTCCCCCGGGTAACAGGGGGTTCCTACAATGAGCAGTTCTTC; CDR3aa: CASSFPRVTGGSYNEQFF
j_gene: TRBJ2-5; d_gene: -; abundance: -; v_gene: TRBV5-4; CDR3nt: TGTGCCAGCAGCTTGGCGACGGGAGCGGCTGAGACCCAGTACTTC; CDR3aa: CASSLATGAAETQYF
j_gene: TRBJ1-4; d_gene: TRBD1; abundance: -; v_gene: TRBV28; CDR3nt: TGTGCCAGCATTGGTCCGGGACAGTCTAATGAAAAACTGTTTTTT; CDR3aa: CASIGPGQSNEKLFF
j_gene: TRBJ2-7; d_gene: TRBD2; abundance: -; v_gene: TRBV7-9; CDR3nt: TGTGCCAGCAGCTACCTAGCGGGCCGCGCCTACGAGCAGTACTTC; CDR3aa: CASSYLAGRAYEQYF
j_gene: TRBJ2-5; d_gene: -; abundance: once; v_gene: TRBV28; CDR3nt: TGTGCCAGCAACGGGCGGACAGTCCAAGAGACCCAGTACTTC; CDR3aa: CASNGRTVQETQYF
j_gene: TRBJ1-2; d_gene: -; abundance: -; v_gene: TRBV6-5; CDR3nt: TGTGCCAGCACCGAAGGGGGGCGCCGTGGTTATGGCTACACCTTC; CDR3aa: CASTEGGRRGYGYTF
j_gene: TRBJ2-7; d_gene: TRBD1; abundance: -; v_gene: TRBV4-1; CDR3nt: TGCGCCAGCAGCCCCCGGACAGGGGGCTCCTACGAGCAGTACTTC; CDR3aa: CASSPRTGGSYEQYF
j_gene: TRBJ1-2; d_gene: -; abundance: -; v_gene: TRBV7-1; CDR3nt: TGTGCCAGCAGCTCCCTCACCTGGGGGCATTATGGCTACACCTTC; CDR3aa: CASSSLTWGHYGYTF
j_gene: TRBJ1-3; d_gene: TRBD1; abundance: -; v_gene: TRBV7-9; CDR3nt: TGTGCCAGCAGGATACCTACAGGGGACGGAAACACCATATATTTT; CDR3aa: CASRIPTGDGNTIYF
j_gene: TRBJ1-4; d_gene: TRBD1; abundance: -; v_gene: TRBV5-1; CDR3nt: TGCGCCAGCAGCTTGGCGACAGGGTACGAAAAACTGTTTTTT; CDR3aa: CASSLATGYEKLFF
j_gene: TRBJ1-1; d_gene: TRBD1; abundance: once; v_gene: TRBV9; CDR3nt: TGTGCCAGCAGCGTACTGACAGGGGACGCTGAAGCTTTCTTT; CDR3aa: CASSVLTGDAEAFF
j_gene: TRBJ1-4; d_gene: -; abundance: -; v_gene: TRBV5-6; CDR3nt: TGTGCCAGCAGCTTGCGGGGGAGGACTAATGAAAAACTGTTTTTT; CDR3aa: CASSLRGRTNEKLFF
j_gene: TRBJ2-7; d_gene: -; abundance: -; v_gene: TRBV7-8; CDR3nt: TGTGCCAGCAGTTTGGACGGGGCCGAGCAGTACTTC; CDR3aa: CASSLDGAEQYF
j_gene: TRBJ2-7; d_gene: -; abundance: -; v_gene: TRBV5-1; CDR3nt: TGCGCCAGCAGCCCCACGGCAGGGCGAGTGTCCTACGAGCAGTACTTC; CDR3aa: CASSPTAGRVSYEQYF
j_gene: TRBJ2-2; d_gene: -; abundance: -; v_gene: TRBV11-3; CDR3nt: TGTGCCAGCAGCCGCCTCACCGGGGAGCTGTTTTTT; CDR3aa: CASSRLTGELFF
j_gene: TRBJ1-1; d_gene: TRBD1; abundance: -; v_gene: TRBV19; CDR3nt: TGTGCCAGTAGTTCGGGACAGTCCTACACTGAAGCTTTCTTT; CDR3aa: CASSSGQSYTEAFF
j_gene: TRBJ2-3; d_gene: -; abundance: -; v_gene: TRBV6-1; CDR3nt: TGTGCCAGCAGTGGGCAGGGTCCAGATACGCAGTATTTT; CDR3aa: CASSGQGPDTQYF
j_gene: TRBJ1-5; d_gene: -; abundance: -; v_gene: TRBV7-9; CDR3nt: TGTGCCAGCAGCTTAGAAGGGAGCAATCAGCCCCAGCATTTT; CDR3aa: CASSLEGSNQPQHF
j_gene: TRBJ1-3; d_gene: -; abundance: -; v_gene: TRBV6-5; CDR3nt: TGTGCCAGCACCGCGGGAGGCACAATTGGAAACACCATATATTTT; CDR3aa: CASTAGGTIGNTIYF
j_gene: TRBJ1-1; d_gene: -; abundance: -; v_gene: TRBV21-1; CDR3nt: TGTGCCAGCAGCATATATGGCAGAGTGAACACTGAAGCTTTCTTT; CDR3aa: CASSIYGRVNTEAFF
j_gene: TRBJ2-7; d_gene: -; abundance: -; v_gene: TRBV27; CDR3nt: TGTGCCAGCAGTTTACGAGGGAGTTGGTACGAGCAGTACTTC; CDR3aa: CASSLRGSWYEQYF
j_gene: TRBJ2-7; d_gene: -; abundance: -; v_gene: TRBV9; CDR3nt: TGTGCCAGCAGCGTAGAGGGGAAGGGTGTGATGGAGCAGTACTTC; CDR3aa: CASSVEGKGVMEQYF
j_gene: TRBJ2-1; d_gene: -; abundance: -; v_gene: TRBV7-3; CDR3nt: TGTGCCAGCAGCGCTCGACCCGGGACGGAATACTACAATGAGCAGTTCTTC; CDR3aa: CASSARPGTEYYNEQFF
j_gene: TRBJ2-3; d_gene: -; abundance: -; v_gene: TRBV10-1; CDR3nt: TGCGCCAGCAGTGAAGAAGGCGCAGATACGCAGTATTTT; CDR3aa: CASSEEGADTQYF
j_gene: TRBJ2-3; d_gene: -; abundance: -; v_gene: TRBV19; CDR3nt: TGTGCCAGTTCAAGGGGACTCAGCACAGATACGCAGTATTTT; CDR3aa: CASSRGLSTDTQYF
j_gene: TRBJ2-1; d_gene: -; abundance: -; v_gene: TRBV7-9; CDR3nt: TGTGCCAGCAGCGAGACAGGCAATGAGCAGTTCTTC; CDR3aa: CASSETGNEQFF
j_gene: TRBJ1-1; d_gene: -; abundance: once; v_gene: TRBV7-9; CDR3nt: TGTGCCAGCAGCCCCCGCGAGCTGAACACTGAAGCTTTCTTT; CDR3aa: CASSPRELNTEAFF
j_gene: TRBJ2-1; d_gene: TRBD2; abundance: -; v_gene: TRBV10-2; CDR3nt: TGCGCCAGCAGTCCTCTAGCGGGAGGAGACAATGAGCAGTTCTTC; CDR3aa: CASSPLAGGDNEQFF
j_gene: TRBJ2-1; d_gene: -; abundance: once; v_gene: TRBV29-1; CDR3nt: TGCAGCGTTGAGTTCTCCTACAATGAGCAGTTCTTC; CDR3aa: CSVEFSYNEQFF
j_gene: TRBJ1-2; d_gene: -; abundance: -; v_gene: TRBV28; CDR3nt: TGTGCCAGCAGTTTATCCCACAGGCCGGTAGGGAGAGGCTACACCTTC; CDR3aa: CASSLSHRPVGRGYTF
j_gene: TRBJ2-7; d_gene: TRBD1; abundance: once; v_gene: TRBV30; CDR3nt: TGTGCCTGGAGGGGGGGACAGGCCGCCTACGAGCAGTACTTC; CDR3aa: CAWRGGQAAYEQYF
j_gene: TRBJ1-5; d_gene: -; abundance: few; v_gene: TRBV5-6; CDR3nt: TGTGCCAGCAGCTTGGAGGGCTCCCAGCCCCAGCATTTT; CDR3aa: CASSLEGSQPQHF
j_gene: TRBJ2-1; d_gene: TRBD2; abundance: -; v_gene: TRBV19; CDR3nt: TGTGCCAGTAGTCCGGGGACTAGCGGGAGAGGAACCTACAATGAGCAGTTCTTC; CDR3aa: CASSPGTSGRGTYNEQFF
j_gene: TRBJ1-5; d_gene: -; abundance: -; v_gene: TRBV2; CDR3nt: TGTGCCAGCAGGTTAGGGAGGTCCAGCAATCAGCCCCAGCATTTT; CDR3aa: CASRLGRSSNQPQHF
j_gene: TRBJ1-3; d_gene: -; abundance: -; v_gene: TRBV15; CDR3nt: TGTGCCACCAGCAGAGATTTAATAACCTCTGGAAACACCATATATTTT; CDR3aa: CATSRDLITSGNTIYF
j_gene: TRBJ2-1; d_gene: -; abundance: -; v_gene: TRBV7-9; CDR3nt: TGTGCCAGCAGCTTAGGGGCGCCCAATGAGCAGTTCTTC; CDR3aa: CASSLGAPNEQFF
j_gene: TRBJ2-3; d_gene: -; abundance: -; v_gene: TRBV30; CDR3nt: TGTGCCTGGAGTTCTCCCGGGGATACGCAGTATTTT; CDR3aa: CAWSSPGDTQYF
j_gene: TRBJ2-1; d_gene: TRBD2; abundance: once; v_gene: TRBV7-2; CDR3nt: TGTGCCAGCAGCTTAGGTCGAAGCGGGAGAGGAAATGAGCAGTTCTTC; CDR3aa: CASSLGRSGRGNEQFF